The T cell receptor beta chain described here comes from a study of T cell responses to AZD1222 COVID-19 vaccine. Notes on this clone: Its antigen is currently unknown.

Using immunoSEQ multiplex PCR, the repertoire was profiled, and TCRdb retains in-frame clones only, with some absent. Altogether around 95,000 clones are present, 88% being singletons, with the ten largest covering under 2%. Study observations and caveats: Seropositive AZD1222 recipients at baseline numbered only 5 or 6. The repertoires were collected only after the peak T cell response. Reports say nearly half of spike-specific TCRs go after unmutated variant regions. Spike-wide vaccine-associated CD4 TCRs dominated at 160-218 and 743-854.

The CDR3 length is 16 residues. Germline-derived CDR1 and CDR2 are MNHNY and SVGAGI (reference sequence). V was cut by 6 bases and J by 0 bases, with 15 bases left in between. The sample consisted of peripheral blood, taken on day 0 of AZD1222 vaccination. The chain is built from TRBV6-6 and TRBJ1-3, with D uncertain. This clonotype originated in an adult in good health. The CDR3 loop is CASRNPISGSGNTIYF. The DNA of the CDR3 is TGTGCCAGCAGAAACCCGATCAGTGGCTCTGGAAACACCATATATTTT.